A single sample gave rise to the 21 T cell receptor beta chains below, sequenced in a study of cytomegalovirus exposure and HLA in healthy donors. The PCR made use of 60 Vbeta and 13 Jbeta primers. Clones were read by immunoSEQ multiplex PCR, and TCRdb kept only the in-frame ones, dropping some. The sample contains 150,000 to 200,000 clones, roughly 80% of which appear only once. Sequencing was performed on PBMCs. Receptors were obtained from a woman aged 50 to 65 in good health and CMV-seropositive.

This chain links TRBV6-4 with TRBJ2-2; D is perhaps TRBD2 (5 bases). The CDR3 sequence is 14 residues long. The V gene's germline CDR1 is MRHNA and CDR2 SNTAGT. V shed 4 bases and J shed 4 bases, with 10 bases lying between them. The CDR3 DNA follows: TGTGCCAGCAGTGCCCGGGATCGCACCGGGGAGCTGTTTTTT. It specifies CASSARDRTGELFF.

The chain employs TRBV5-6 and TRBJ1-4; D might be TRBD1 (6 bases). The CDR3 contains 14 residues. CDR1 and CDR2 (germline): SGHDT, YYEEEE. With 4 bases removed from V and 7 bases from J, the gap between germline ends came to 14 bases. CDR3 residues: CASSVRDIGEKLFF. In DNA, the CDR3 is TGTGCCAGCAGCGTCCGGGACATAGGTGAAAAACTGTTTTTT.

The chain combines TRBV6-5 with TRBJ2-1; the match to TRBD1 covers 7 bases. This CDR3 spans 14 amino acids. The germline V gene encodes CDR1 MNHEY and CDR2 SVGAGI. With V trimmed by 7 bases and J by 5 bases, 8 bases remained unmatched. CDR3 in amino acids: CASTRSGGNNEQFF. The CDR3, as DNA: TGTGCCAGCACCCGTTCAGGGGGAAACAATGAGCAGTTCTTC.

V is TRBV5-1 and J is TRBJ2-1; 13 bases align to TRBD2. Germline CDR1 is SGHRS and CDR2 is YFSETQ. Trimming at V came to 2 bases and at J to 7 bases, leaving 6 bases not matched to a gene. The CDR3 spans 16 residues. CDR3 sequence: CASSLTTSGGVNEQFF. The CDR3 coding sequence is TGCGCCAGCAGCTTAACCACTAGCGGGGGGGTGAATGAGCAGTTCTTC.

The rearrangement joins TRBV13 to TRBJ1-3, with 8 bases that match TRBD1. The junction had 11 bases not matched to a gene; V was cut back by 3 bases and J by 7 bases. CDR3 length: 16 amino acids. Germline loops: CDR1 PRHDT, CDR2 FYEKMQ (reference sequence). The CDR3 spells CASSLPTGVQGNTIYF. As DNA, the CDR3 is TGTGCCAGCAGCTTGCCGACAGGGGTCCAGGGGAACACCATATATTTT.

The CDR3 nucleotides are TGTGCCAGCAGTGAGGTAGGAGGACTCCTTTTTTATGGCTACACCTTC. Its translation: CASSEVGGLLFYGYTF. The chain is built from TRBV25-1 and TRBJ1-2; unclear D gene. Germline CDR1 and CDR2: MGHDK and SYGVNS. The CDR3 extends over 16 amino acids. V lost 3 bases and J 5 bases, leaving 19 bases between the germline ends.

The V gene is TRBV5-1, the J gene TRBJ1-3; D call uncertain. Per germline, CDR1 SGHRS and CDR2 YFSETQ. V lost 1 base and J lost 4, with 15 bases in between. This CDR3 region has 16 residues. CDR3 DNA sequence: TGCGCCAGCAGCTTGAGTTATGGGTTAGCGGGAAACACCATATATTTT. Translated, it gives CASSLSYGLAGNTIYF.

The rearrangement uses TRBV5-1 and TRBJ2-2, with no clear D. V lost 0 bases to trimming and J lost 9 bases, with 3 bases between them. CDR1 and CDR2 from the germline V gene are SGHRS and YFSETQ. The CDR3 is made up of 11 amino acids. The CDR3 protein is CASSLARELFF. The DNA for the CDR3 is TGCGCCAGCAGCTTGGCTCGGGAGCTGTTTTTT.

V gene TRBV19 combines with J gene TRBJ2-1; no clear D. Trimming removed 5 bases at V and 6 bases at J, with 8 bases between. The CDR3 length is 12 residues. Germline lookup yields CDR1 LNHDA and CDR2 SQIVND (reference sequence). The CDR3: CASSFLSNEQFF. The CDR3 DNA reads as TGTGCCAGTAGTTTTCTGTCCAATGAGCAGTTCTTC.

CDR3 in DNA: TGTGCCAGCAGCCCCCGGACAGTCCTTTCCTACGAGCAGTACTTC. Translated, it gives CASSPRTVLSYEQYF. This sequence joins TRBV7-2 and TRBJ2-7, with D tentatively TRBD1 (6 bases). This CDR3 region has 15 residues. Trimming cost V 5 bases and J 1 base, with 15 bases left between them. Germline V gives CDR1 SGHTA, CDR2 FQGNSA.

The chain links TRBV30 to TRBJ2-7; maybe TRBD2 (6 bases). The germline V gene has CDR1 GTSNPN and CDR2 SVGIG (reference sequence). This CDR3 has 13 amino acids. Trimming stripped 0 bases from V and 5 bases from J, with 11 bases between. DNA of the CDR3: TGTGCCTGGAGTGTACTGGGAGGTGACGAGCAGTACTTC. It is translated as CAWSVLGGDEQYF.

CDR3 loop: CASSPGTGNQPQHF. The CDR3 region has the DNA TGTGCCAGCTCACCAGGGACAGGCAATCAGCCCCAGCATTTT. The chain carries TRBV18 and TRBJ1-5, with 7 bases matching TRBD1. V shed 2 bases, J shed 2 bases, and the junction held 0 bases outside the gene matches. From germline, CDR1 is KGHSH and CDR2 LQKENI. This CDR3 is 14 amino acids long.

This rearrangement joins TRBV20-1 to TRBJ1-2; D might be TRBD1 (5 bases). This CDR3 is 11 amino acids long. The V end lost 7 bases, the J end lost 8 bases, and 14 bases lay between the germline ends. The germline V gene has CDR1 DFQATT and CDR2 SNEGSKA (reference sequence). The CDR3 bases are TGCAGTGTACGGGGGGGAGGCGGCTACACCTTC. Protein: CSVRGGGGYTF.

This clone is a singleton in its sample. This chain links TRBV4-2 with TRBJ2-5; tentative D call: TRBD2 (5 bases). Per germline, CDR1 LGHNA and CDR2 YNFKEQ. CDR3 length: 17 residues. Trimming removed 6 bases at V and 4 bases at J, with 24 bases between. The CDR3 loop is CASSWEWPEPPGETQYF. The CDR3 DNA reads TGTGCCAGCAGTTGGGAGTGGCCAGAGCCCCCGGGAGAGACCCAGTACTTC.

The rearrangement links TRBV5-1 to TRBJ1-6; D perhaps matches TRBD1 (6 bases). CDR3 length: 14 amino acids. Germline lookup yields CDR1 SGHRS and CDR2 YFSETQ. Trimming took 4 bases from V and 8 from J, leaving 13 bases between them. The CDR3 DNA sequence: TGCGCCAGCAGCCTATGGGACACCGATTCACCCCTCCACTTT. It translates to CASSLWDTDSPLHF. The entire variable domain, with the rest obtained from reference TRBV5-1 and TRBJ1-6, is as follows: KAGVTQTPRYLIKTRGQQVTLSCSPISGHRSVSWYQQTPGQGLQFLFEYFSETQRNKGNFPGRFSGRQFSNSRSEMNVSTLELGDSALYLCASSLWDTDSPLHFGNGTRLTVT.

The V and J genes are TRBV9 and TRBJ1-6, with D possibly matching TRBD1 (5 bases). V was trimmed by 4 bases and J by 7 bases, leaving 12 bases between them. Germline values: CDR1 SGDLS, CDR2 YYNGEE. The CDR3 length is 14 residues. In DNA, the CDR3 is TGTGCCAGCAGCTCATGGGGGGGGAATTCACCCCTCCACTTT. Translated, it gives CASSSWGGNSPLHF.

This clone was observed a single time. The rearrangement joins TRBV5-4 to TRBJ2-5; tentatively, D is TRBD1 (5 bases). Trimming pared 5 bases from V and 1 base from J, leaving 12 bases between. Looked up from germline, CDR1 is SGHNT and CDR2 is YYREEE (reference sequence). The CDR3 spans 14 residues. CDR3 bases: TGTGCCAGCAGACCCGGGCAGGGCCAAGAGACCCAGTACTTC. Protein sequence: CASRPGQGQETQYF.

This chain joins TRBV6-5 and TRBJ2-7; D not certain. Trimming shortened V by 4 bases and J by 3 bases, and 7 bases separated the two germline ends. CDR3 length: 12 amino acids. CDR1 is MNHEY, CDR2 SVGAGI, per germline. CDR3 sequence (DNA): TGTGCCAGCAGTTCACTGAACTACGAGCAGTACTTC. Protein sequence: CASSSLNYEQYF.

V and J are TRBV18 and TRBJ2-1; 8 nucleotides match TRBD1. V trimming: 0 bases; J trimming: 7 bases; junction bases outside the gene matches: 2. The CDR3 is made up of 14 amino acids. From germline, CDR1 is KGHSH and CDR2 LQKENI. CDR3 DNA: TGTGCCAGCTCACCACCGACAGGGGAGAATGAGCAGTTCTTC. Its translation is CASSPPTGENEQFF.

The gene calls are TRBV9 and TRBJ2-5, with a weak D call TRBD2 (5 bases). CDR1 and CDR2 (germline): SGDLS, YYNGEE. The CDR3 extends over 15 amino acids. Trimming cost V 4 bases and J 1 base, with 14 bases left between them. The CDR3 DNA follows: TGTGCCAGCAGCCCCCGGTCCGGGGTCCAAGAGACCCAGTACTTC. Its translation: CASSPRSGVQETQYF. Full variable domain (outside the CDR3, taken from reference TRBV9 and TRBJ2-5): DSGVTQTPKHLITATGQRVTLRCSPRSGDLSVYWYQQSLDQGLQFLIQYYNGEERAKGNILERFSAQQFPDLHSELNLSSLELGDSALYFCASSPRSGVQETQYFGPGTRLLVL.

This chain connects TRBV6-5 to TRBJ1-1; D not resolved. In germline, CDR1 is MNHEY, CDR2 SVGAGI. CDR3 length: 15 residues. Trimming took 2 bases from V and 1 from J, leaving 11 bases between them. The chain's CDR3 is CASSYAVYQNTEAFF. As DNA, the CDR3 is TGTGCCAGCAGTTACGCGGTCTATCAGAACACTGAAGCTTTCTTT.